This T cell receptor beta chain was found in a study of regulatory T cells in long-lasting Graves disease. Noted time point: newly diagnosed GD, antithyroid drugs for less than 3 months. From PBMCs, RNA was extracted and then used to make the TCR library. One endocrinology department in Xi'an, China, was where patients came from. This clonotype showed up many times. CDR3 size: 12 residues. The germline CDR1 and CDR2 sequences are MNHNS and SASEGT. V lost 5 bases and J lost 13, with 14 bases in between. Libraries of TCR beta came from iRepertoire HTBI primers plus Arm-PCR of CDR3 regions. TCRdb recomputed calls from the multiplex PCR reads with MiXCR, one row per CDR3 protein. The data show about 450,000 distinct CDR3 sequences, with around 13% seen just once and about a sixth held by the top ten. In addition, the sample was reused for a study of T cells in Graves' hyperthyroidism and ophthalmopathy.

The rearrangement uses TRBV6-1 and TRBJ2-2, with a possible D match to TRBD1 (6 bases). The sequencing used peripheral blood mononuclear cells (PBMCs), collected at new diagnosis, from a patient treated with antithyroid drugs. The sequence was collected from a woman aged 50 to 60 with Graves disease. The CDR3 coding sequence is TGTGCCAGCAGTCTTAGACAGGTGCGGCTGTTTTTT. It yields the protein CASSLRQVRLFF.